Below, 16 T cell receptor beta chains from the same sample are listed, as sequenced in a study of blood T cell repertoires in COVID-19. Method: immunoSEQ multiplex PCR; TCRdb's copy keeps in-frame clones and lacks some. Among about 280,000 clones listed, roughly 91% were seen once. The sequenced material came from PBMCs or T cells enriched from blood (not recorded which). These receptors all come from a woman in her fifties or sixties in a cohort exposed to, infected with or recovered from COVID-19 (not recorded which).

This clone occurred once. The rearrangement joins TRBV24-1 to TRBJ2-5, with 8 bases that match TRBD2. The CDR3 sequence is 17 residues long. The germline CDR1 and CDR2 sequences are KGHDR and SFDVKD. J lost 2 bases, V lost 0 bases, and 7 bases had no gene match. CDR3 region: CATSDLPASGYQETQYF. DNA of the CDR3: TGTGCCACCAGTGATTTGCCCGCTAGCGGGTATCAAGAGACCCAGTACTTC.

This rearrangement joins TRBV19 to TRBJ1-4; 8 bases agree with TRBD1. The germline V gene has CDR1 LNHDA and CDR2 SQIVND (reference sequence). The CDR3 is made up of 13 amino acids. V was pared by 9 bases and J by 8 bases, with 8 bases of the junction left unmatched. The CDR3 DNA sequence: TGTGCCAGCCAGACAGGGGTTGAGGAAAAACTGTTTTTT. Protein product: CASQTGVEEKLFF.

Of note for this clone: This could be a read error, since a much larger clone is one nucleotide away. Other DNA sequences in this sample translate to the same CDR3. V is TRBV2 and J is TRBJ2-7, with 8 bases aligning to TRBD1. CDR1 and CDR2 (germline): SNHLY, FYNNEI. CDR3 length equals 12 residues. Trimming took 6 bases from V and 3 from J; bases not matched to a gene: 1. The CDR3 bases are TGTGCCAGCAGCGGACAGGGCTACGAGCAGTACTTC. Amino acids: CASSGQGYEQYF.

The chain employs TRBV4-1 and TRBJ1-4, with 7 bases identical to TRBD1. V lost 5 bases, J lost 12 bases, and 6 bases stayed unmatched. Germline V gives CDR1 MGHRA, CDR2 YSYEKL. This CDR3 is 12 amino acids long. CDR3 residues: CASSLTGQELFF. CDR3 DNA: TGCGCCAGCAGCTTGACAGGGCAAGAACTGTTTTTT.

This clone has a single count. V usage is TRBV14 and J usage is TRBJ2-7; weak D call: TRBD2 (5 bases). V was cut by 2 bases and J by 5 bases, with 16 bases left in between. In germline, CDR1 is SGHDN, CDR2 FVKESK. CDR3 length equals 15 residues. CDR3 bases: TGTGCCAGCAGCCAAAACTCCCAGAGGGTGGACGAGCAGTACTTC. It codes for CASSQNSQRVDEQYF.

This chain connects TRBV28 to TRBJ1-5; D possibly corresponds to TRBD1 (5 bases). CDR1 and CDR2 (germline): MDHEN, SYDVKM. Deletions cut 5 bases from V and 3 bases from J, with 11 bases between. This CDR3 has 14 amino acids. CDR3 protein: CASSLQATNQPQHF. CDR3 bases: TGTGCCAGCAGTCTACAGGCTACCAATCAGCCCCAGCATTTT.

CDR3 protein: CASSFPWEQETQYF. In DNA form, the CDR3 reads TGTGCCAGCAGTTTTCCCTGGGAGCAAGAGACCCAGTACTTC. The rearrangement joins TRBV28 to TRBJ2-5, with D possibly being TRBD2 (5 bases). V was clipped by 3 bases and J by 2 bases, with 10 bases between them. Germline V gene sequence: CDR1 MDHEN, CDR2 SYDVKM. There are 14 residues in the CDR3.

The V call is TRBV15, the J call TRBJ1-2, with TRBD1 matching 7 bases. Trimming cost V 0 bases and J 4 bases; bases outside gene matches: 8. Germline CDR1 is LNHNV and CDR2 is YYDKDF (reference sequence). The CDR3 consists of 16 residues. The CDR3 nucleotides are TGTGCCACCAGCAGAGACTATGGACAGGATGGCTATGGCTACACCTTC. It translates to CATSRDYGQDGYGYTF.

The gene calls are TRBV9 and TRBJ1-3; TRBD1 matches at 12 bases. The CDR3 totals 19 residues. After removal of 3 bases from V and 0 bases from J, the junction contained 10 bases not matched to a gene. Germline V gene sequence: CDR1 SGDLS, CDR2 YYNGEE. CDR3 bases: TGTGCCAGCAGCGGATCGGGACAGGGGGCCCTGAGCTCTGGAAACACCATATATTTT. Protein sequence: CASSGSGQGALSSGNTIYF.

The CDR3 reads CASSLSAGRRTDTQYF. The CDR3 DNA is TGTGCCAGCAGCTTGAGCGCGGGGCGAAGAACAGATACGCAGTATTTT. This chain joins TRBV7-3 and TRBJ2-3; weak D call: TRBD2 (6 bases). Germline-derived CDR1 and CDR2 are SGHTA and FQGTGA. This CDR3 is 16 amino acids long. Trimming pared 3 bases from V and 3 bases from J, leaving 16 bases between. The variable domain in full, completed from reference TRBV7-3 and TRBJ2-3, reads GAGVSQTPSNKVTEKGKYVELRCDPISGHTALYWYRQSLGQGPEFLIYFQGTGAADDSGLPNDRFFAVRPEGSVSTLKIQRTERGDSAVYLCASSLSAGRRTDTQYFGPGTRLTVL.

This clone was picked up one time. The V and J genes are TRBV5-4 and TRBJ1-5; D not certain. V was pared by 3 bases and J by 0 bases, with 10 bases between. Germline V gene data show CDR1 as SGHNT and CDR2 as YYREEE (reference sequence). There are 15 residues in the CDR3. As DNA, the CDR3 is TGTGCCAGCAGCTGTGTAACAAATAGCAATCAGCCCCAGCATTTT. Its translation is CASSCVTNSNQPQHF.

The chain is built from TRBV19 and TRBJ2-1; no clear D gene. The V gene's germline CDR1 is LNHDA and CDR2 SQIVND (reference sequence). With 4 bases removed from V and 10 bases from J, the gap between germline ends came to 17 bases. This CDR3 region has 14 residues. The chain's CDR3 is CASSTAPQRREQFF. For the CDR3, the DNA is TGTGCCAGTAGTACAGCCCCTCAGAGGCGCGAGCAGTTCTTC.

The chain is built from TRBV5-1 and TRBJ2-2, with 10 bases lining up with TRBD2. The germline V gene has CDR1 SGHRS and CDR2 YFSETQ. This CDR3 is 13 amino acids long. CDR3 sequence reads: CSGRDANTGELFF. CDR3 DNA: TGCAGCGGGAGGGACGCGAACACCGGGGAGCTGTTTTTT. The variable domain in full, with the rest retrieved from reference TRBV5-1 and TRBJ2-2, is KAGVTQTPRYLIKTRGQQVTLSCSPISGHRSVSWYQQTPGQGLQFLFEYFSETQRNKGNFPGRFSGRQFSNSRSEMNVSTLELGDSALYLCSGRDANTGELFFGEGSRLTVL.

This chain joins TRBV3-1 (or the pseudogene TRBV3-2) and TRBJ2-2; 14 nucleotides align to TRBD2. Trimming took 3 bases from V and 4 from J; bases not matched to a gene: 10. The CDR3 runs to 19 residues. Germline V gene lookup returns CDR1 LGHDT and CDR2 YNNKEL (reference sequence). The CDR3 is CASSQAPGLAGGPTGELFF. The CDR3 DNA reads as TGTGCCAGCAGCCAGGCCCCCGGACTAGCGGGAGGCCCCACCGGGGAGCTGTTTTTT.

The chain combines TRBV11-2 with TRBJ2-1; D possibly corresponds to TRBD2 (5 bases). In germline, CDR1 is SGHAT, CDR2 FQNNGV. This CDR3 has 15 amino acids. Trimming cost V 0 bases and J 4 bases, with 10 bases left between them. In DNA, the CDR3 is TGTGCCAGCAGCTTAGAGCGGGCTCGGTACAATGAGCAGTTCTTC. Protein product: CASSLERARYNEQFF.

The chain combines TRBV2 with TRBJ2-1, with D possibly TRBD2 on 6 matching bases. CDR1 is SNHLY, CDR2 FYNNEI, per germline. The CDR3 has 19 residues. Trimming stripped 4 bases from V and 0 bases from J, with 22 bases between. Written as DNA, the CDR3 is TGTGCCAGCAGTGGGAGTATGTTGACGAGCGGGCCCTCCTACAATGAGCAGTTCTTC. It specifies CASSGSMLTSGPSYNEQFF.